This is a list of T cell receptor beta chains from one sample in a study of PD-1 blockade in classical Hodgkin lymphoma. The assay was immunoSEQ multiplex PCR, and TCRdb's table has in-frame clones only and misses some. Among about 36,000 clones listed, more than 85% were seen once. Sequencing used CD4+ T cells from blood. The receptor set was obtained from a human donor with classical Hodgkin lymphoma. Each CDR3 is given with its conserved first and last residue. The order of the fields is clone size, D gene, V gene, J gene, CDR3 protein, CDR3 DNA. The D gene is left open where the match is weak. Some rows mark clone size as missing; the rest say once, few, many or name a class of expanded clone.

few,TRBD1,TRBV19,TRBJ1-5,CASSRQGNQPQHF,TGTGCCAGTAGTAGACAGGGGAATCAGCCCCAGCATTTT
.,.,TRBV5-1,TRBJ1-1,CASSLAQGSMNTEAFF,TGCGCCAGCAGCTTGGCACAGGGTTCCATGAACACTGAAGCTTTCTTT
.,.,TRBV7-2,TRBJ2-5,CASSYRGMPLETQYF,TGTGCCAGCAGCTATAGGGGGATGCCCCTCGAGACCCAGTACTTC
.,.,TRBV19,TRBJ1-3,CASSFEGREKVGNTIYF,TGTGCCAGTAGTTTCGAAGGACGGGAAAAGGTAGGAAACACCATATATTTT
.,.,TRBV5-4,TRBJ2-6,CASRAPFSGANVLTF,TGTGCCAGCAGGGCGCCCTTTTCCGGGGCCAACGTCCTGACTTTC
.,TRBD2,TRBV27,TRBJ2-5,CASSAGLAGGRETQYF,TGTGCCAGCAGTGCGGGACTAGCGGGAGGCCGGGAGACCCAGTACTTC
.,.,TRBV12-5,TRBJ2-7,CASGLGRDTLYEQYF,TGTGCTAGTGGTTTGGGCCGGGACACCCTCTACGAGCAGTACTTC
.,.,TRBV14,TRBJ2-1,CASSPAFGGRQFF,TGTGCCAGCAGCCCAGCCTTCGGGGGAAGGCAGTTCTTC
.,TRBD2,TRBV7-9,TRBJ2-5,CASTRTSGAPYQETQYF,TGTGCCAGCACCAGGACTAGCGGGGCTCCGTACCAAGAGACCCAGTACTTC
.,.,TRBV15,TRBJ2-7,CATSRDRYVGREQYF,TGTGCCACCAGCAGAGATCGGTACGTGGGTCGGGAGCAGTACTTC
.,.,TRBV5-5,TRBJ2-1,CASSFLTASEQFF,TGTGCCAGCAGCTTTCTGACGGCTTCTGAGCAGTTCTTC
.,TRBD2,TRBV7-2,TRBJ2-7,CASSLDSGSSYEQYF,TGTGCCAGCAGCTTAGATAGCGGGAGCTCCTACGAGCAGTACTTC
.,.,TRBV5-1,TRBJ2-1,CASSLPAAYNEQFF,TGCGCCAGCAGCTTGCCAGCGGCCTACAATGAGCAGTTCTTC
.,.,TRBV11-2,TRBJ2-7,CASSLPQGGIYEQYF,TGTGCCAGCAGCTTACCACAGGGGGGGATCTACGAGCAGTACTTC
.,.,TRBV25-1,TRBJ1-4,CASSDSGTDEKLFF,TGTGCCAGCAGTGATTCGGGGACCGATGAAAAACTGTTTTTT
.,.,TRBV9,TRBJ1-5,CASSVGGVNQPQHF,TGTGCCAGCAGCGTAGGGGGGGTCAATCAGCCCCAGCATTTT
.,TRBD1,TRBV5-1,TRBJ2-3,CASTRRGQGLDTQYF,TGCGCCAGCACCAGAAGGGGACAGGGGCTTGATACGCAGTATTTT
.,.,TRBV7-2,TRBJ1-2,CASSLDRDLDYGYTF,TGTGCCAGCAGCTTAGACAGGGACCTAGACTATGGCTACACCTTC
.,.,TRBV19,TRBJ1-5,CASRYNARGNQPQHF,TGTGCCAGTAGATACAACGCGCGTGGCAATCAGCCCCAGCATTTT
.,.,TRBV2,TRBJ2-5,CASSPDRVLLGETQYF,TGTGCCAGCAGTCCGGATAGGGTACTCTTGGGAGAGACCCAGTACTTC
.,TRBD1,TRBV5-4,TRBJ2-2,CASSLEGAGTGELFF,TGTGCCAGCAGCTTAGAGGGGGCCGGTACCGGGGAGCTGTTTTTT
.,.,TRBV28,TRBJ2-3,CASSSGGTGTQYF,TGTGCCAGCAGTTCTGGAGGCACGGGTACGCAGTATTTT
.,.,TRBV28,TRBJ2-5,CASSLLSQGRETQYF,TGTGCCAGCAGTTTATTATCACAGGGCCGGGAGACCCAGTACTTC
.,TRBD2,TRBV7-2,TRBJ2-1,CASSWGTSGRSSYNEQFF,TGTGCCAGCAGCTGGGGGACTAGCGGACGGAGCTCCTACAATGAGCAGTTCTTC
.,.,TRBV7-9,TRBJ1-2,CASSPGEFYGYTF,TGTGCCAGCAGCCCGGGAGAGTTCTATGGCTACACCTTC
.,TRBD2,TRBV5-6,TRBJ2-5,CASSFFLAGGPGETQYF,TGTGCCAGCAGCTTCTTCCTAGCGGGAGGGCCGGGGGAGACCCAGTACTTC
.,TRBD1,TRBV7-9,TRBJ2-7,CASSPGTGGYEQYF,TGTGCCAGCAGCCCTGGGACAGGGGGCTACGAGCAGTACTTC
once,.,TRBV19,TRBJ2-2,CASRTTNTGELFF,TGTGCCAGTAGGACAACGAACACCGGGGAGCTGTTTTTT
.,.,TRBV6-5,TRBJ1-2,CASSLGGSNYGYTF,TGTGCCAGCAGTTTAGGCGGGTCTAACTATGGCTACACCTTC
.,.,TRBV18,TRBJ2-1,CASSPLKHPEQFF,TGTGCCAGCTCACCACTAAAGCACCCGGAGCAGTTCTTC
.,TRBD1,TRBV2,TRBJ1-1,CASREATGGAPEAFF,TGTGCCAGCAGGGAGGCGACAGGGGGCGCGCCTGAAGCTTTCTTT
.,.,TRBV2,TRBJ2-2,CASSSGTKVELFF,TGTGCCAGCAGTTCCGGGACAAAAGTAGAGCTGTTTTTT
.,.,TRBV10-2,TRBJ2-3,CASRGQTDTQYF,TGCGCCAGCAGGGGTCAGACAGATACGCAGTATTTT
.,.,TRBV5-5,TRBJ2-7,CASSSQTLRGEQYF,TGTGCCAGCAGCTCGCAAACCCTCAGGGGCGAGCAGTACTTC
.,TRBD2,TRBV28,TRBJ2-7,CASRTSGASYEQYF,TGTGCCAGCAGAACTAGCGGGGCCTCCTACGAGCAGTACTTC
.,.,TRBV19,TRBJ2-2,CASSSGLNTGELFF,TGTGCCAGTAGTTCGGGACTGAACACCGGGGAGCTGTTTTTT
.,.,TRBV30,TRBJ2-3,CAWSTRPRDTQYF,TGTGCCTGGAGTACACGGCCCAGAGATACGCAGTATTTT
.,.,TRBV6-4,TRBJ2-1,CASSLQGGTYYNEQFF,TGTGCCAGCAGCTTACAGGGGGGGACTTACTACAATGAGCAGTTCTTC
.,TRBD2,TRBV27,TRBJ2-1,CASSLSGAGVGGEQFF,TGTGCCAGCAGTTTATCGGGAGCGGGAGTGGGTGGTGAGCAGTTCTTC
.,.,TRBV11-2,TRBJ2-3,CASSFGAGDTQYF,TGTGCCAGCAGCTTCGGGGCTGGGGATACGCAGTATTTT
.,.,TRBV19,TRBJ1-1,CASSALLSLSEAFF,TGTGCCAGTAGTGCGCTTTTGAGTCTTTCTGAAGCTTTCTTT
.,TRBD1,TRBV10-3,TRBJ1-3,CASQQGAAGNTIYF,TGTGCCAGCCAACAGGGGGCTGCAGGAAACACCATATATTTT
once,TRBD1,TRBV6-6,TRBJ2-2,CASKQGANTGELFF,TGTGCCAGCAAGCAGGGGGCGAACACCGGGGAGCTGTTTTTT
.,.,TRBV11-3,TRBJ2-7,CASSILGTGSYEQYF,TGTGCCAGCAGTATCTTGGGTACGGGGAGTTACGAGCAGTACTTC
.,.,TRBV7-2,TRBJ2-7,CASSLVYGNGDEQYF,TGTGCCAGCAGCTTAGTTTACGGGAATGGTGACGAGCAGTACTTC
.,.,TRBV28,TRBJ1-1,CASSPVPGHEAFF,TGTGCCAGCAGTCCGGTACCGGGACACGAAGCTTTCTTT